A single sample gave rise to the 17 T cell receptor beta chains below, sequenced in a study of T cell clonality in common variable immunodeficiency. General observations from the study: Common variable immunodeficiency TCR beta sequences reportedly had fewer deletions and N-nucleotide insertions.

The method was immunoSEQ multiplex PCR; TCRdb's version includes in-frame clones alone and lacks a portion of them. Recorded here are about 28,000 clones, none singletons. These receptors have no known antigen. The specimen sequenced was peripheral blood mononuclear cells. The source of these receptors is a human donor with common variable immunodeficiency.

This clone was seen repeatedly, ten times or more. The CDR3 extends 3 residues past the end of the read, so its final part is completed from the germline J gene. This chain uses TRBV14 with TRBJ2-5; 9 nucleotides align to TRBD1. Germline CDR1 and CDR2: SGHDN and FVKESK. V shed 1 base, J shed 5 bases, and the junction held 8 bases outside the gene matches. The CDR3 covers 16 residues. CDR3 protein: CASSQAPGTGRETQYF. The sequenced part of the CDR3 DNA is TGTGCCAGCAGCCAAGCCCCCGGGACAGGGAGGGAGACC.

In the case of this clone: Read data end 3 residues before the CDR3 end; the end is taken from the germline J gene. The V call is TRBV7-2, the J call TRBJ1-5; D ambiguous. The CDR3 runs 15 residues. Trimming left V 3 bases short and J 9 bases short, with 18 bases between. Germline loops: CDR1 SGHTA, CDR2 FQGNSA. The CDR3 sequence: CASSLDLGPKWPQHF. Incomplete CDR3 DNA: TGTGCCAGCAGCTTGGACTTAGGCCCAAAGTGGCCC.

Remarks on this clone: The read ends 3 residues shy of where the CDR3 ends; the end is completed using the germline J gene. The rearrangement joins TRBV7-3 to TRBJ2-5; the match to TRBD2 covers 13 bases. Trimming took 4 bases from V and 3 from J; bases not matched to a gene: 8. The CDR3 sequence is 17 residues long. Germline loops: CDR1 SGHTA, CDR2 FQGTGA. The part of the CDR3 DNA that was read is TGTGCCAGCAGCTCAATCCCGGGACTAGCGGGAAAAGAGACC. Residues: CASSSIPGLAGKET. The whole CDR3 sequence reads CASSSIPGLAGKETQYF.

There are a few counts of this clone. The sequence runs out 3 residues before the end of the CDR3; the remainder is reconstructed from the germline J gene. The chain links TRBV5-1 to TRBJ2-7, with 11 nucleotides matching TRBD1. V lost 2 bases, J lost 2 bases, and 3 bases stayed unmatched. The germline gives CDR1 SGHRS, CDR2 YFSETQ. The CDR3 is made up of 15 amino acids. The covered CDR3 bases are TGCGCCAGCAGCTTAGGACAGGGGGCGACCTACGAG. It translates to CASSLGQGATYE. The full CDR3 is CASSLGQGATYEQYF.

This clone was observed many times. The DNA ends 3 residues before the CDR3 does, and the rest of the CDR3 is filled in from the germline J gene. The rearrangement uses TRBV6-2 or TRBV6-3 and TRBJ2-5; TRBD1 might be the D (8 bases). The V gene lost 7 bases and the J gene lost 6 bases, with 21 bases spanning the gap. Germline V gene sequence: CDR1 MNHEY, CDR2 SVGEGT. This CDR3 is built from 15 residues. The sequenced part of the CDR3 DNA is TGTGCCAGCACCACAGGACAGGGAGGGATTAAGACC. Protein sequence: CASTTGQGGIKT. The entire CDR3 sequence reads CASTTGQGGIKTQYF.

Many counts were recorded for this clone. The CDR3 end falls 3 residues outside the read, so it is completed with the germline J gene. This chain joins TRBV29-1 and TRBJ2-7; the match to TRBD1 covers 9 bases. The CDR3 loop spans 11 amino acids. The V gene end was trimmed by 6 bases and the J gene end by 5 bases; junction bases not matched to a gene: 2. Germline V gene sequence: CDR1 SQVTM, CDR2 ANQGSEA. This CDR3 is CSVGTGHEQYF. The covered CDR3 bases are TGCAGCGTAGGGACAGGGCACGAG.

This clone was observed many times. Read sequence stops 3 residues before the CDR3 end, and the germline J gene provides the missing end. The rearrangement joins TRBV29-1 to TRBJ1-2; tentatively, D is TRBD1 (5 bases). The germline V gene encodes CDR1 SQVTM and CDR2 ANQGSEA. This CDR3 is 11 amino acids long. The ends were cut back, 7 bases at V and 4 bases at J, with 10 bases in the middle. The DNA read from the CDR3 is TGCAGCGCACAGGCGTCCTATGGC. It encodes CSAQASYG. The complete CDR3 reads CSAQASYGYTF.

A note on this clone: The read ends 3 residues shy of where the CDR3 ends; the end is completed using the germline J gene. The chain couples TRBV20-1 to TRBJ2-7; 9 bases agree with TRBD1. Germline-derived CDR1 and CDR2 are DFQATT and SNEGSKA (reference sequence). This CDR3 comprises 18 residues. Trimming cost V 0 bases and J 3 bases; bases outside gene matches: 15. CDR3 protein: CSARDPNRGRSLNYEQYF. The DNA read from the CDR3 is TGCAGTGCTAGAGATCCCAACAGGGGGCGCAGCCTTAACTACGAG.

The table lists this clone with a few counts. With the read ending 3 residues before the CDR3 end, the germline J gene is used to fill in that end. The chain combines TRBV19 with TRBJ1-5, with TRBD1 identical over 7 bases. This CDR3 has 15 amino acids. V lost 1 base and J lost 4; bases outside the gene matches: 4. The V gene's germline CDR1 is LNHDA and CDR2 SQIVND (reference sequence). The DNA read from the CDR3 is TGTGCCAGTAGTATAGTAGGGACAGTGAATCAGCCC. Its protein product is CASSIVGTVNQP. The whole CDR3 sequence is CASSIVGTVNQPQHF.

This clone was seen only a few times. The sequence runs out 3 residues before the end of the CDR3; the remainder is reconstructed from the germline J gene. V and J are TRBV7-3 and TRBJ2-5, with D possibly matching TRBD1 (6 bases). The CDR3 has 16 amino acids. Trimming took 2 bases from V and 5 from J, leaving 18 bases between them. CDR1 is SGHTA, CDR2 FQGTGA, per germline. The CDR3 bases that were read are TGTGCCAGCAGCTTATTTGGGGGCAGGAGTTCGGAGACC. Its protein is CASSLFGGRSSET. The full CDR3 reads CASSLFGGRSSETQYF. Full variable domain (remainder filled in from reference TRBV7-3 and TRBJ2-5): GAGVSQTPSNKVTEKGKYVELRCDPISGHTALYWYRQSLGQGPEFLIYFQGTGAADDSGLPNDRFFAVRPEGSVSTLKIQRTERGDSAVYLCASSLFGGRSSETQYFGPGTRLLVL.

A word on this clone: The read terminates 3 residues before the CDR3 end, so the remaining end is supplied by the germline J gene. The V call is TRBV4-2, the J call TRBJ2-5; D might be TRBD2 (6 bases). The CDR3 is 14 amino acids. Trimming took 0 bases from V and 4 from J, leaving 9 bases between them. The germline V gene has CDR1 LGHNA and CDR2 YNFKEQ. The sequenced part of the CDR3 DNA is TGTGCCAGCAGCCAAGACCGGAGGGGAGAGACC. Translated, it gives CASSQDRRGET. The full CDR3 protein is CASSQDRRGETQYF.

About this clone: The CDR3 end lies 3 residues beyond the end of the read and is filled in from the germline J gene. This rearrangement joins TRBV19 to TRBJ1-5, with D perhaps matching TRBD1 (6 bases). V dropped 4 bases and J dropped 9 bases, with 16 bases sitting between them. The CDR3 has 14 amino acids. Germline values: CDR1 LNHDA, CDR2 SQIVND (reference sequence). The CDR3 spells CASSTLGEQGPQHF. Incomplete CDR3 DNA: TGTGCCAGTAGTACACTTGGGGAACAGGGGCCC.

Ten or more counts support this clone. The read ends 3 residues early relative to the CDR3; the germline J gene fills the gap. V is TRBV20-1 and J is TRBJ2-2; a weak D match, TRBD2 (6 bases). CDR3 size: 13 residues. Germline CDR1 is DFQATT and CDR2 is SNEGSKA (reference sequence). Trimming took 0 bases from V and 5 from J, leaving 7 bases between them. The covered CDR3 bases are TGCAGTGCTAGAGATAGCGGTACCGGGGAG. Translating it yields CSARDSGTGE. The entire CDR3 reads CSARDSGTGELFF.

This clone was seen ten or more times. The read is 3 residues too short to cover the CDR3 end, so that end is filled in from the germline J gene. This chain joins TRBV5-6 and TRBJ2-7, with TRBD2 identical over 7 bases. V shed 3 bases, J shed 5 bases, and the junction held 5 bases outside the gene matches. This CDR3 region has 13 residues. Germline assignment: CDR1 SGHDT and CDR2 YYEEEE. CDR3 DNA, as far as it was read: TGTGCCAGCAGCTATGCGGGGGTCGACGAG. Its translation: CASSYAGVDE. In full, the CDR3 reads CASSYAGVDEQYF.

This clone showed up just a few times. The sequence runs out 3 residues before the end of the CDR3; the remainder is reconstructed from the germline J gene. The chain links TRBV2 to TRBJ1-5; D remains unclear. The CDR3 has 16 residues. The germline CDR1 and CDR2 sequences are SNHLY and FYNNEI. The V gene lost 8 bases and the J gene lost 2 bases, with 19 bases spanning the gap. CDR3 in amino acids: CASRGNLLKGNQPQHF. CDR3 DNA, as far as it was read: TGTGCCAGCCGGGGAAACCTCCTAAAGGGCAATCAGCCC.

This clone has a count of ten or more. The sequenced fragment ends 3 residues before the CDR3 boundary, so the rest is inferred from the germline J gene. The genes are TRBV4-1 and TRBJ2-7, with 7 bases matching TRBD1. Trimming removed 1 base from V and 3 bases from J; junction bases left unmatched: 3. The CDR3 has 14 residues. Germline CDR1 is MGHRA and CDR2 is YSYEKL. CDR3 bases read: TGCGCCAGCAGCCAAGCCAACAGGGGCTACGAG. It specifies CASSQANRGYE. The entire CDR3 protein is CASSQANRGYEQYF.

Only a few counts were recorded for this clone. Read data end 3 residues before the CDR3 end; the end is taken from the germline J gene. This sequence joins TRBV19 and TRBJ2-7, with D unresolved. CDR3 length: 12 amino acids. CDR1 is LNHDA, CDR2 SQIVND, per germline (reference sequence). V was clipped by 5 bases and J by 4 bases, with 9 bases between them. The CDR3 protein is CASSSQAYEQYF. Partial CDR3 DNA: TGTGCCAGTAGTTCCCAAGCTTACGAG.